This T cell receptor beta chain is drawn from a study of post-analysis software for immune sequencing data. In the study overall: Included among the disease courses, which were recorded for the cohort, were relapsing-remitting, secondary progressive and progressive-relapsing multiple sclerosis.

Trimming left V 2 bases short and J 8 bases short, with 9 bases between. This CDR3 region has 13 residues. The germline CDR1 and CDR2 sequences are MDHEN and SYDVKM. Concerning this clonotype itself: The antigen is unknown.

Study-wide results and caveats: Patients showed TRBV5-6, TRBV5-1 and TRBV20-1 among five TRBV segments more frequent than in controls. Co-batched samples clustered tightly together by F measure. Normalized Chao1 diversity in multiple sclerosis patients fell significantly below that of controls.

Libraries were made from TCR beta cDNA, and they carried unique molecular identifiers. Input populations of about 0.95 to 10 million T cells gave rise to a few hundred thousand cDNA molecules. MiXCR, run by TCRdb on the PCR reads, gives a single entry per CDR3 protein. The table shows about 460,000 distinct CDR3 sequences, with roughly 45% occurring only once. The receptor's source is a girl aged 10-17 years with multiple sclerosis. The sample comprised blood. The chain is built from TRBV28 and TRBJ1-4; maybe TRBD1 (6 bases). The CDR3 bases are TGTGCCAGCAGTTTACCAGGGGCCGAAAAACTGTTTTTT. Protein sequence: CASSLPGAEKLFF.